This TCR beta chain was identified in a study of T cell changes during pregnancy in multiple sclerosis. Only in-frame clones appear in the TCRdb table, and some are missing; sequencing was by immunoSEQ multiplex PCR. Of 30,000 to 35,000 clones in the sample, about nine tenths were seen once. Looked up from germline, CDR1 is SGHRS and CDR2 is YFSETQ. The length of the CDR3 is 16 residues. V lost 4 bases to trimming and J lost 1 base; unmatched junction nucleotides: 8. The sequenced sample was CD8+ T cells from peripheral blood mononuclear cells, obtained in the first trimester of pregnancy. The chain is built from TRBV5-1 and TRBJ2-3; 8 positions agree with TRBD2. The sequence was collected from a female donor with multiple sclerosis, enrolled in a pregnancy study. The CDR3 region has the DNA TGCGCCAGCAGCCCCGGACTAGCTGGTCGCACAGATACGCAGTATTTT. It encodes CASSPGLAGRTDTQYF.